This entry describes one TCR beta chain. Its specificity is unknown. This record belongs to a study of regulatory T cells in long-lasting Graves disease. Study observations and caveats: Persistent Graves' patients had lower TCR diversity than newly diagnosed ones. Under persistent disease, TRBV28, TRBJ1-2 and TRBJ2-5 were used preferentially.

Both iRepertoire HTBI primers and Arm-PCR of CDR3 regions were used to build the TCR beta libraries. TCRdb fed the multiplex PCR reads into MiXCR, producing one record per CDR3 protein. The profile shows some 430,000 distinct CDR3 sequences, about 22% of them singletons. Stated time point: persistent/refractory GD, antithyroid drugs over 5 years with positive TRAb. Isolated PBMC RNA provided the starting material for the TCR library. American Thyroid Association guidelines defined how Graves' disease was diagnosed. Germline lookup yields CDR1 LNHDA and CDR2 SQIVND (reference sequence). The CDR3 is 18 residues long. V shed 4 bases, J shed 0 bases, and the junction held 15 bases outside the gene matches.

This specimen consisted of peripheral blood mononuclear cells (PBMCs), obtained when the disease was refractory, from a patient treated with antithyroid drugs. The receptor was isolated from a female donor with Graves disease. The chain couples TRBV19 to TRBJ2-7, with 7 bases fitting TRBD1. The CDR3 nucleotides read TGTGCCAGTAGTACCTACTGGACGGGACAGACTTTCTCCTACGAGCAGTACTTC. This codes for CASSTYWTGQTFSYEQYF.